The clone carrying this T cell receptor beta chain was observed once. Germline lookup yields CDR1 SEHNR and CDR2 FQNEAQ (reference sequence). V shed 5 bases and J shed 5 bases, with 13 bases lying between them. There are 13 residues in the CDR3. This sample was taken from a study of shared clonotypes between healthy human individuals. It was CD45RO-negative cells, positively selected for CCR7, that made up naive CD8 cells, with terminally differentiated effector memory CD45RA+ cells excluded. Using immunoSEQ multiplex PCR, the repertoire was profiled, and TCRdb retains in-frame clones only, with some absent. This sample has about 1.9 million clones, with 90% to 95% found just once.

The source material was naive CD8+ T cells from PBMCs. This rearrangement joins TRBV7-9 to TRBJ2-7; weak D call: TRBD2 (5 bases). The source of this sequence is a man younger than 35 in good health. Some clones in this sample may be carry-over from other donors' samples. The CDR3 protein is CASSPSGWDEQYF. The CDR3 nucleotides read TGTGCCAGCAGCCCTTCGGGGTGGGACGAGCAGTACTTC.